Presented here are 5 T cell receptor beta chains from one specimen sequenced in a study of CD8+CD57+ T cells in acquired aplastic anemia. It was patients with CD8+CD57+ cell expansion by flow cytometry who were chosen for sequencing. Genomic DNA was employed as the template in profiling TCR beta VDJ and CDR3. TCRdb passed the reads through MiXCR, listing each CDR3 protein once. The sample shows around 430,000 distinct CDR3 sequences, around 33% of them seen only once. Sequences were obtained from sorted CD4+, CD8+, or CD8+CD57+ T cells (not recorded which) from PBMCs. These receptors were taken from a human donor with aplastic anemia.

This clonotype was recorded at least ten times. The chain couples TRBV10-3 to TRBJ2-2; either TRBD1 or TRBD2 may supply D (5 bases each). The CDR3 has 14 residues. The V and J ends lost 8 bases and 5 bases respectively, with 15 bases between them. Germline CDR1 and CDR2: ENHRY and SYGVKD. CDR3 sequence: CAIGGIGSTGELFF. CDR3 in DNA: TGTGCCATCGGGGGTATTGGGTCAACCGGGGAGCTGTTTTTT.

This chain joins TRBV6-5 and TRBJ1-4, with D hard to call. V was trimmed by 4 bases and J by 0 bases, leaving 12 bases between them. Germline V CDR1 and CDR2: MNHEY, SVGAGI. The CDR3 totals 16 residues. CDR3 nucleotide sequence: TGTGCCAGCAGTTCAATGGGTTTAGCAACTAATGAAAAACTGTTTTTT. Amino acid sequence: CASSSMGLATNEKLFF.

About this clonotype: A read error may produce the germline difference seen at one junction end. The V call is TRBV19, the J call TRBJ1-2; possibly TRBD1 for D (5 bases). In germline, CDR1 is LNHDA, CDR2 SQIVND (reference sequence). The CDR3 has 13 amino acids. The CDR3 DNA reads as TGTGCCAGCGGCTTCGGGGCTGGCTATGGCTACCCCTTC. Encoded protein: CASGFGAGYGYPF.

With respect to this clonotype: A read error may explain this, as a much larger clone is one base away. This chain connects TRBV2 to TRBJ2-7; 10 bases are shared with TRBD1. CDR1 is SNHLY, CDR2 FYNNEI, per germline. After removal of 6 bases from V and 2 bases from J, the junction contained 10 bases not matched to a gene. The CDR3 has 16 residues. CDR3 nucleotides: TGTGCCAGCAGGGGTGGGACAGGGGTAAGGACCTACGAGCAGTACTTC. This encodes CASRGGTGVRTYEQYF.

This clonotype was counted only a few times. The chain recombines TRBV15 with TRBJ2-7; 7 bases map to TRBD1. The J segment lost 0 bases and the V segment lost 10 bases, leaving 12 bases of the junction unmatched. The germline gives CDR1 LNHNV, CDR2 YYDKDF (reference sequence). The CDR3 covers 15 residues. This CDR3 is CASRPSDRDSYEQYF. The CDR3, as DNA: TGTGCCAGCAGACCGAGCGACAGGGACTCCTACGAGCAGTACTTC.